The sequence of this T cell receptor beta chain was determined in a study of T cell responses to AZD1222 COVID-19 vaccine. V was pared by 5 bases and J by 3 bases, with 16 bases between. There are 15 residues in the CDR3. Germline-derived CDR1 and CDR2 are LNHDA and SQIVND (reference sequence). Notes on this clone: Its antigen is as yet unknown.

Assay: immunoSEQ multiplex PCR; the TCRdb copy retains only in-frame clones and omits some. This sample carries about 110,000 clones, 90% of them seen once, and the ten largest clones take roughly 8%. General study results and limits: Vaccination with two AZD1222 doses was followed by a rise in Spike-specific TCR breadth and depth.

This chain links TRBV19 with TRBJ1-2; D uncertain. Sequenced here: peripheral blood, sampled 28 days after the second AZD1222 dose. The TCR was taken from an adult who received the AZD1222 COVID-19 vaccine. CDR3 in amino acids: CASSLVNDRYYGYTF. CDR3 nucleotides: TGTGCCAGTAGTCTGGTCAATGACCGCTACTATGGCTACACCTTC.